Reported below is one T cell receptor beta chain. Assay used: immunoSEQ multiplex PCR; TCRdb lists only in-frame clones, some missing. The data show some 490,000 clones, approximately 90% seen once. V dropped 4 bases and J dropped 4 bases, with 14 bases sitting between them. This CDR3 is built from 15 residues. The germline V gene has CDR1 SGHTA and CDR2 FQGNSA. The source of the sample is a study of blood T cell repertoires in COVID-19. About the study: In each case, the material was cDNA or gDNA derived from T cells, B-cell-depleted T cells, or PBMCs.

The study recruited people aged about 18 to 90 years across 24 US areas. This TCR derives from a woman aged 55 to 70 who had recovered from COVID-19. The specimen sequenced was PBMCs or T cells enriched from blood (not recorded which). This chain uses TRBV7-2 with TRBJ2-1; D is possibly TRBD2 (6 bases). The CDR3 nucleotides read TGTGCCAGCAGCTCCGGGGGACTGAATTACAATGAGCAGTTCTTC. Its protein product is CASSSGGLNYNEQFF.